This T cell receptor beta chain was recovered during a study of blood T cell repertoires in COVID-19. The protocol was immunoSEQ multiplex PCR, while the TCRdb copy is restricted to in-frame clones and leaves out a portion. The sample lists 300,000 to 450,000 clones, over 85% occurring once. The CDR3 is 13 residues long. CDR1 SGHTA and CDR2 FQGNSA come from the germline V gene. V was clipped by 1 base and J by 5 bases, with 8 bases between them. A Seattle source enrolled patients during active infection and followed them longitudinally. This clonotype originated in a woman in her fifties or sixties with COVID-19, enrolled during active disease. This sequence joins TRBV7-2 and TRBJ1-2, with D hard to call. The sample taken for sequencing was peripheral blood. The CDR3 sequence is CASSLGASYGYTF. CDR3 nucleotides: TGTGCCAGCAGCTTAGGAGCGTCTTATGGCTACACCTTC.